These T cell receptor beta chains were read from a single sample in a study of T cell repertoires in cytomegalovirus infection. TCRdb passed the reads through MiXCR, listing each CDR3 protein once. The sample yields around 140,000 distinct CDR3 sequences, about 6.3% seen once. The sample taken for sequencing was PBMCs. The receptors derive from a human donor in good health (CMV status not recorded). Some clones in this sample may be carry-over from other donors' samples. Each CDR3 is given with its conserved first and last residue. D genes are given only for firm matches. Rows give clone size only sometimes, using once, few, many, or a class for an expanded clone.

abundance	d_gene	j_gene	v_gene	CDR3nt	CDR3aa
many	NA	TRBJ1-2	TRBV28	TGTGCCAGCAGTTTGACAGGCCGATTGGAGGGCTACACCTTC	CASSLTGRLEGYTF
many	TRBD2	TRBJ2-1	TRBV7-2	TGTGCCAGCATGGTAGCGGGGGTTCAAGGTGAGCAGTTCTTC	CASMVAGVQGEQFF
many	NA	TRBJ1-5	TRBV29-1	TGCAGCGTTGCTGGGGTGGGTCAGCCCCAGCATTTT	CSVAGVGQPQHF
NA	NA	TRBJ2-6	TRBV7-3	TGTGCCAGCAGCGGGATAGGGGCCAACGTCCTGACTTTC	CASSGIGANVLTF
many	TRBD1	TRBJ1-5	TRBV28	TGTGCCAGCAGTCTAACAGGGGGCCATCAGCCCCAGCATTTT	CASSLTGGHQPQHF
few	NA	TRBJ1-6	TRBV28	TGTGCCAGCAGTGTTGGGAGCTCCTATAATTCACCCCTCCACTTT	CASSVGSSYNSPLHF
many	NA	TRBJ2-6	TRBV28	TGTGCCAGCAGTCGCCTCGGGAGCTCTGGGGCCAACGTCCTGACTTTC	CASSRLGSSGANVLTF
many	TRBD2	TRBJ2-3	TRBV7-2	TGTGCCAGCAGCCCTACTAGCGGGGGCCGTCTCGTCCCAGATACGCAGTATTTT	CASSPTSGGRLVPDTQYF
NA	NA	TRBJ2-7	TRBV4-1	TGCGCCAGCAGCCAAGCTCTAAGGGGGTACGAGCAGTACTTC	CASSQALRGYEQYF
few	TRBD1	TRBJ2-5	TRBV28	TGTGCCAGCAGTCCAGGGGGTAGGGAGACCCAGTACTTC	CASSPGGRETQYF
many	NA	TRBJ2-2	TRBV7-2	TGTGCCAGCAGCCCTCTCGGAGGTTTTAACACCGGGGAGCTGTTTTTT	CASSPLGGFNTGELFF
many	NA	TRBJ2-5	TRBV28	TGTGCCAGCAGTTCCGAGATAGAGACCCAGTACTTC	CASSSEIETQYF
many	NA	TRBJ1-2	TRBV28	TGTGCCAGCACCACGGGGGAGAAGGGCTACACCTTC	CASTTGEKGYTF
many	NA	TRBJ2-7	TRBV7-2	TGTGCCAGCAGCCCGTTCGGGGACCACTCCTACGAGCAGTACTTC	CASSPFGDHSYEQYF
many	TRBD1	TRBJ2-7	TRBV7-2	TGTGCCAGCAGCTTCCAGACAGGGAAGGACTACGAGCAGTACTTC	CASSFQTGKDYEQYF
many	NA	TRBJ1-1	TRBV19	TGTGCCAGTAGTATATTCGGGAGAAACACTGAAGCTTTCTTT	CASSIFGRNTEAFF
many	TRBD2	TRBJ2-5	TRBV2	TGTGCCAGCAGATCGGGGACTAGCGGGGGGGGTCCCCAAGAGACCCAGTACTTC	CASRSGTSGGGPQETQYF
NA	NA	TRBJ1-1	TRBV27	TGTGCCAGCAGTTTATACAGGAACACTGAAGCTTTCTTT	CASSLYRNTEAFF
many	NA	TRBJ1-2	TRBV7-2	TGTGCCAGCAGCTTAAGTGGACAGAACTATGGCTACACCTTC	CASSLSGQNYGYTF
NA	NA	TRBJ2-5	TRBV19	TGTGCCAGTAGTATCAACAGGGAAGAGACCCAGTACTTC	CASSINREETQYF
many	NA	TRBJ2-3	TRBV10-2	TGCGCCAGCAGTGAGTCCCAACCCCCTCCGCAGTATTTT	CASSESQPPPQYF
few	TRBD1	TRBJ2-1	TRBV2	TGTGCCAGCAGTCTATTAGGAGGACAGGGCATCGATGAGCAGTTCTTC	CASSLLGGQGIDEQFF
NA	NA	TRBJ2-3	TRBV20-1	TGCAGTGCTAGGGGGGAGTGGGGAGATACGCAGTATTTT	CSARGEWGDTQYF
few	TRBD1	TRBJ1-5	TRBV7-8	TGTGCCAGCAGCCCAATTGCAGGGGGAAGCAATCAGCCCCAGCATTTT	CASSPIAGGSNQPQHF
many	NA	TRBJ2-3	TRBV11-2	TGTGCCAGCAGCTTACACCGGACAGATTATACGCAGTATTTT	CASSLHRTDYTQYF
NA	NA	TRBJ1-5	TRBV19	TGTGCCAGTAGCCTTTCAGGCAGTAGCAATCAGCCCCAGCATTTT	CASSLSGSSNQPQHF
many	TRBD1	TRBJ1-2	TRBV12-3/TRBV12-4	TGTGCCAGCAGTGAAGACAGGGGCTATGGCTACACCTTC	CASSEDRGYGYTF
many	TRBD1	TRBJ2-1	TRBV7-2	TGTGCCAGCAGCTCGCGGACAGGGACCTACAATGAGCAGTTCTTC	CASSSRTGTYNEQFF
many	TRBD2	TRBJ2-3	TRBV7-2	TGTGCCAGCAGCTTAATTATGTTGGCTAGCGGGAGGGGGAATACGCAGTATTTT	CASSLIMLASGRGNTQYF
few	NA	TRBJ2-7	TRBV6-2/TRBV6-3	TGTGCCAGCAGTGTTGGACGGGGCCGTACCTACGAGCAGTACTTC	CASSVGRGRTYEQYF
NA	NA	TRBJ1-1	TRBV12-3/TRBV12-4	TGTGCCAGCAGCCCTAGGCGGTTGAACACTGAAGCTTTCTTT	CASSPRRLNTEAFF
many	NA	TRBJ1-1	TRBV7-2	TGTGCCAGCAGCCAAAGTGGGCCCTTCGTTTTCTTT	CASSQSGPFVFF
many	NA	TRBJ1-2	TRBV6-1	TGTGCCAGCAGTGAAGCGTTGAGCGGGATCGCTAACTATGGCTACACCTTC	CASSEALSGIANYGYTF
many	NA	TRBJ1-3	TRBV28	TGTGCCAGCAGTTTTGGGGGGCTTGGAAACACCATATATTTT	CASSFGGLGNTIYF
many	NA	TRBJ2-7	TRBV7-2	TGTGCCAGCAGCTTAGGACAGTTCTCCTACGAGCAGTACTTC	CASSLGQFSYEQYF
many	TRBD2	TRBJ2-1	TRBV28	TGTGCCAGCTGTCGGGGGTCTAGCGGTTGGTTCTTC	CASCRGSSGWFF
many	NA	TRBJ2-5	TRBV7-2	TGTGCCAGCAGGTGGGGGCTGGGGGCAGAGACCCAGTACTTC	CASRWGLGAETQYF
many	NA	TRBJ1-5	TRBV6-2/TRBV6-3	TGTGCCAGCAGTTACATACGGGAGACTCACGGGTCCCCAGGGAGTCAGCCCCAGCATTTT	CASSYIRETHGSPGSQPQHF
many	TRBD2	TRBJ2-1	TRBV6-6	TGTGCCAGCAACCTAGCGGGAGGGAGTGAGCAGTTCTTC	CASNLAGGSEQFF
NA	TRBD2	TRBJ2-5	TRBV20-1	TGCAGTGCTAGTGCCGGACTAGCGGGGCAAGAGACCCAGTACTTC	CSASAGLAGQETQYF
few	NA	TRBJ1-4	TRBV29-1	TGCAGCGTTACCGACAGGACAAGGGGGGAAAAACTGTTTTTT	CSVTDRTRGEKLFF
many	TRBD1	TRBJ2-1	TRBV6-2/TRBV6-3	TGTGCCAGCAGCCGAGCCTGGTCCGGGACAGGGGTCAATGAGCAGTTCTTC	CASSRAWSGTGVNEQFF
many	TRBD1	TRBJ1-1	TRBV10-1	TGCGCCAGCAGTCGAGATACAGGGGGGACTGAAGCTTTCTTT	CASSRDTGGTEAFF
few	NA	TRBJ1-3	TRBV7-2	TGTGCCAGCAGCTTAGCTCCCTCAGGAGGAAACACCATATATTTT	CASSLAPSGGNTIYF
many	TRBD2	TRBJ2-3	TRBV7-8	TGTGCCAGCAGCACGCCTAGCGGGGGTCCAGATACGCAGTATTTT	CASSTPSGGPDTQYF
many	TRBD2	TRBJ2-1	TRBV20-1	TGCAGTGCTAGCGTTCCGAGCGGGGGGGCCGATACTGAGCAGTTCTTC	CSASVPSGGADTEQFF
few	NA	TRBJ2-7	TRBV6-2/TRBV6-3	TGTGCCAGCAGTTACTACTCCGGGTCCTACGAGCAGTACTTC	CASSYYSGSYEQYF
many	TRBD1	TRBJ1-1	TRBV19	TGTGCCAGTAGTCGACAGGGACCTCCCATGAACACTGAAGCTTTCTTT	CASSRQGPPMNTEAFF
many	NA	TRBJ1-4	TRBV28	TGTGCCAGCAGTTCTCCCGGGAGGGAAAAACTGTTTTTT	CASSSPGREKLFF
many	NA	TRBJ2-3	TRBV7-8	TGTGCCAGCAGCCCTAGGGGCCGGAATACGCAGTATTTT	CASSPRGRNTQYF
NA	NA	TRBJ1-1	TRBV11-2	TGTGCCAGCAGCTTAGATCCAAGGGCTGAAGCTTTCTTT	CASSLDPRAEAFF
many	TRBD2	TRBJ2-7	TRBV7-6	TGTGCCAGCAGCTCCCCCAAACTAGCGGGGTCCTACGAGCAGTACTTC	CASSSPKLAGSYEQYF
many	TRBD2	TRBJ2-5	TRBV7-2	TGTGCCAGCAGCTTAGCGGGACTAGCCCACGGGGCCCAGTACTTC	CASSLAGLAHGAQYF
many	TRBD1	TRBJ2-1	TRBV7-3	TGTGCCAGCAGCTTTGACAGGGGGCCGGCTGAGCAGTTCTTC	CASSFDRGPAEQFF